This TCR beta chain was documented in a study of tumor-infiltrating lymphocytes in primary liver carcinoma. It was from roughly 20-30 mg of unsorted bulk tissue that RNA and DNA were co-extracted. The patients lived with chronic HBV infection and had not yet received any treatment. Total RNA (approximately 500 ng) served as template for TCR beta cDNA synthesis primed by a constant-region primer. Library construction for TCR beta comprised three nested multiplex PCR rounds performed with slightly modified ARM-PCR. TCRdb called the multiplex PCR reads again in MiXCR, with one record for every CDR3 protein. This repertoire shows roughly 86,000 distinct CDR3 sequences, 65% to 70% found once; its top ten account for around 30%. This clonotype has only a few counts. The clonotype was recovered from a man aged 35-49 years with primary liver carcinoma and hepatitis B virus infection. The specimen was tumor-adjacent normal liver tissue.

CDR3 region: CASSLADRGGTGELFF. In DNA, the CDR3 is TGTGCCAGCAGCCTCGCGGACAGGGGAGGCACCGGGGAGCTGTTTTTT. This rearrangement joins TRBV7-9 to TRBJ2-2; TRBD1 agrees at 9 bases. CDR3 length equals 16 residues. The germline V gene has CDR1 SEHNR and CDR2 FQNEAQ (reference sequence). V was pared by 5 bases and J by 4 bases, with 8 bases of the junction left unmatched.